Listed below are T cell receptor beta chains from one sample, sequenced in a study of identical twins' blood T cells. TCRdb re-called the 5' RACE reads through MiXCR, storing one row per CDR3 protein. Here the sample spans 350,000 to 400,000 distinct CDR3 sequences, 25% to 35% being singletons. The material sequenced was PBMCs. The receptors stem from a woman between 18 and 55 years old in good health. Both conserved end residues are part of each CDR3. The D gene is left open where the match is weak. The size of a clone is reported for some rows only, either as once, few or many, or as a class for expanded clones.

clone_size: few; d_call: NA; v_call: TRBV7-2; j_call: TRBJ2-3; cdr3_nt: TGTGCCAGCAGCTTTACGGAGCCCCAGTATTTT; cdr3_aa: CASSFTEPQYF
clone_size: many; d_call: NA; v_call: TRBV7-6; j_call: TRBJ2-1; cdr3_nt: TGTGCCAGCAGCTTTAGCGAAAGCTCCTACAATGAGCAGTTCTTC; cdr3_aa: CASSFSESSYNEQFF
clone_size: few; d_call: TRBD2; v_call: TRBV20-1; j_call: TRBJ2-1; cdr3_nt: TGCAGTGCTAGCGTTTGGTCGGGACTAGCCGGGTTCAAACAGTTCTTC; cdr3_aa: CSASVWSGLAGFKQFF
clone_size: NA; d_call: NA; v_call: TRBV9; j_call: TRBJ2-1; cdr3_nt: TGTGCCAGCGGGTCAGTTGAGCAGTTCTTC; cdr3_aa: CASGSVEQFF
clone_size: many; d_call: NA; v_call: TRBV10-2; j_call: TRBJ1-5; cdr3_nt: TGCGCCAGCAGTTCCGATTATAGCAATCAGCCCCAGCATTTT; cdr3_aa: CASSSDYSNQPQHF
clone_size: few; d_call: TRBD1; v_call: TRBV12-3/TRBV12-4; j_call: TRBJ2-3; cdr3_nt: TGTGCCAGCAGGTCGACAGGGTTGGCGCAGTATTTT; cdr3_aa: CASRSTGLAQYF
clone_size: few; d_call: TRBD2; v_call: TRBV20-1; j_call: TRBJ2-3; cdr3_nt: TGCAGTGCTGTAGGACTAGCGGGGACAGATACGCAGTATTTT; cdr3_aa: CSAVGLAGTDTQYF
clone_size: NA; d_call: TRBD1; v_call: TRBV5-4; j_call: TRBJ2-1; cdr3_nt: TGTGCCAGCAGCTCCCCGGGACAGGGTTCGACTGAGCAGTTCTTC; cdr3_aa: CASSSPGQGSTEQFF
clone_size: NA; d_call: TRBD1; v_call: TRBV19; j_call: TRBJ1-2; cdr3_nt: TGTGCCAGTAGACCAGGGACAGGGCACTTCAACAACTATGGCTACACCTTC; cdr3_aa: CASRPGTGHFNNYGYTF
clone_size: few; d_call: NA; v_call: TRBV12-2; j_call: TRBJ2-2; cdr3_nt: TGTGCAAGTCGCTCCCCGGGACATATGAACACCGGGGAGCTGTTTTTT; cdr3_aa: CASRSPGHMNTGELFF
clone_size: NA; d_call: NA; v_call: TRBV12-5; j_call: TRBJ1-1; cdr3_nt: TGTGCTAGTGGTCCCGGTAACACTGAAACTTTCTTT; cdr3_aa: CASGPGNTETFF
clone_size: NA; d_call: NA; v_call: TRBV15; j_call: TRBJ1-1; cdr3_nt: TGTGCCACCAGCAGAGATCCGCGACAGAACACTGAAGCTTTCTTT; cdr3_aa: CATSRDPRQNTEAFF
clone_size: few; d_call: NA; v_call: TRBV7-8; j_call: TRBJ1-4; cdr3_nt: TGTGCCAGCAGCTATCTACGGGACGTTGGTGAAAAACTGTTTTTT; cdr3_aa: CASSYLRDVGEKLFF
clone_size: NA; d_call: NA; v_call: TRBV6-6; j_call: TRBJ1-5; cdr3_nt: TGTGCCAGCAGGGGGTTGAGAGATCAGCCCCAGCATTTT; cdr3_aa: CASRGLRDQPQHF
clone_size: NA; d_call: NA; v_call: TRBV7-9; j_call: TRBJ1-2; cdr3_nt: TGTGCCAGCAGCTTAGATGGCCCATTTGGCTACACCTTC; cdr3_aa: CASSLDGPFGYTF
clone_size: few; d_call: NA; v_call: TRBV6-5; j_call: TRBJ1-2; cdr3_nt: TGTGCCAGCAGTTACTCGATTAACTATGGCTACACCTTC; cdr3_aa: CASSYSINYGYTF
clone_size: NA; d_call: NA; v_call: TRBV29-1; j_call: TRBJ2-7; cdr3_nt: TGCAGCTTTGGTTGGACATCCTACGAGCAGTACTTC; cdr3_aa: CSFGWTSYEQYF
clone_size: few; d_call: NA; v_call: TRBV9; j_call: TRBJ1-1; cdr3_nt: TGTGCCAGCAGCCCTCAAGAGGCGGAGGGGGCTTTCTTT; cdr3_aa: CASSPQEAEGAFF
clone_size: NA; d_call: NA; v_call: TRBV10-2; j_call: TRBJ1-1; cdr3_nt: TGCGCCAGCAGGGGGGTGGAGAGCGCTGAAGCTTTCTTT; cdr3_aa: CASRGVESAEAFF
clone_size: many; d_call: NA; v_call: TRBV20-1; j_call: TRBJ1-3; cdr3_nt: TGCAGTGCTAGCGTTCCGGGACGAAGAAACACCATATATTTT; cdr3_aa: CSASVPGRRNTIYF
clone_size: NA; d_call: TRBD1; v_call: TRBV5-1; j_call: TRBJ1-1; cdr3_nt: TGCGCCAGCAGCTTCGGACAGGGAAGGTCTTTCTTT; cdr3_aa: CASSFGQGRSFF
clone_size: NA; d_call: NA; v_call: TRBV30; j_call: TRBJ1-2; cdr3_nt: TGTGCCTGGAGTGTACAGGGACGGAATGGCTACACCTTC; cdr3_aa: CAWSVQGRNGYTF
clone_size: NA; d_call: NA; v_call: TRBV12-3/TRBV12-4; j_call: TRBJ1-4; cdr3_nt: TGTGCCAGCAGTTTGGGGACCCTGAGGGAAAGACTGTTTTTT; cdr3_aa: CASSLGTLRERLFF
clone_size: many; d_call: TRBD2; v_call: TRBV9; j_call: TRBJ2-3; cdr3_nt: TGTGCCAGCAGCGTGATGACTAGCGGGGATACGCAGTATTTT; cdr3_aa: CASSVMTSGDTQYF
clone_size: few; d_call: TRBD1; v_call: TRBV6-5; j_call: TRBJ1-2; cdr3_nt: TGTGCCAGCAGTTGGGACAGGGGCACCTATGGCTACACCTTC; cdr3_aa: CASSWDRGTYGYTF
clone_size: NA; d_call: NA; v_call: TRBV19; j_call: TRBJ1-1; cdr3_nt: TGTGCCAGTAAGCTGGTAGGAAGTACTGAAGCTTTCTTT; cdr3_aa: CASKLVGSTEAFF
clone_size: NA; d_call: NA; v_call: TRBV5-1; j_call: TRBJ1-1; cdr3_nt: TGCGCCAGCAGCTTCGGGACTATCATTGGTGAAGCTTTCTTT; cdr3_aa: CASSFGTIIGEAFF
clone_size: NA; d_call: NA; v_call: TRBV7-9; j_call: TRBJ1-6; cdr3_nt: TGTGCCAGCAGCCGGGATGGCAATTCACCCCTCCACTTT; cdr3_aa: CASSRDGNSPLHF
clone_size: few; d_call: NA; v_call: TRBV5-6; j_call: TRBJ2-3; cdr3_nt: TGTGCCAGCAGCTCCCAGCGGTTGGATCGGGGCACAGATACGCAGTATTTT; cdr3_aa: CASSSQRLDRGTDTQYF
clone_size: few; d_call: TRBD1; v_call: TRBV3-1; j_call: TRBJ2-7; cdr3_nt: TGTGCCAGCAGCCAAAGTTGGACAGGGGTCTTTGAGGACGAGCAGTACTTC; cdr3_aa: CASSQSWTGVFEDEQYF
clone_size: NA; d_call: NA; v_call: TRBV7-2; j_call: TRBJ1-2; cdr3_nt: TGTGCCAGCAGCTTAGAGAGGGGGATCGGTAACTATGGCTACACCTTC; cdr3_aa: CASSLERGIGNYGYTF
clone_size: once; d_call: NA; v_call: TRBV29-1; j_call: TRBJ1-3; cdr3_nt: TGCAGCGTTGTGGAGGGGTCTGGAAACACCATATATTTT; cdr3_aa: CSVVEGSGNTIYF
clone_size: few; d_call: NA; v_call: TRBV10-3; j_call: TRBJ1-1; cdr3_nt: TGTGCCATCAGTGAGTCTAATGGGGGAGGGATGAACACTGAAGCTTTCTTT; cdr3_aa: CAISESNGGGMNTEAFF
clone_size: NA; d_call: NA; v_call: TRBV29-1; j_call: TRBJ1-5; cdr3_nt: TGCAGCGTTGAAACGGGGGTCAATCAGCCCCAGCATTTT; cdr3_aa: CSVETGVNQPQHF
clone_size: many; d_call: TRBD1; v_call: TRBV19; j_call: TRBJ1-1; cdr3_nt: TGTGCCAGTAGTAAGGGGGCTGGCACTGAAGCTTTCTTT; cdr3_aa: CASSKGAGTEAFF
clone_size: few; d_call: NA; v_call: TRBV7-8; j_call: TRBJ1-2; cdr3_nt: TGTGCCAGCAGCTTAGCGGTGGGAAACTATGGCTACACCTTC; cdr3_aa: CASSLAVGNYGYTF
clone_size: few; d_call: NA; v_call: TRBV20-1; j_call: TRBJ1-5; cdr3_nt: TGCAGTGCTAGAGATCGGATGAGGGGCAATCAGCCCCAGCATTTT; cdr3_aa: CSARDRMRGNQPQHF
clone_size: NA; d_call: NA; v_call: TRBV20-1; j_call: TRBJ2-7; cdr3_nt: TGCAGTGCTAGCCCCTCCCCAGGGGACGAGCAGTACTTC; cdr3_aa: CSASPSPGDEQYF
clone_size: few; d_call: TRBD1; v_call: TRBV6-5; j_call: TRBJ1-2; cdr3_nt: TGTGCCAGCAGTTACTTTTTCCAGGGGGCGGTGGACTATGGCTACACCTTC; cdr3_aa: CASSYFFQGAVDYGYTF
clone_size: NA; d_call: TRBD1; v_call: TRBV7-9; j_call: TRBJ1-4; cdr3_nt: TGTGCCAGCAGCTCGCAGGGGGCAATTAATGAAAAACTGTTTTTT; cdr3_aa: CASSSQGAINEKLFF
clone_size: many; d_call: NA; v_call: TRBV11-2; j_call: TRBJ1-3; cdr3_nt: TGTGCCAGCAGCCCTCTGGGAGGAAACTCTGGAAACACCATATATTTT; cdr3_aa: CASSPLGGNSGNTIYF
clone_size: NA; d_call: TRBD1; v_call: TRBV6-6; j_call: TRBJ1-2; cdr3_nt: TGTGCCATCAGTTACTCGAGGACAGGCTATGGCTACACCTTC; cdr3_aa: CAISYSRTGYGYTF
clone_size: few; d_call: NA; v_call: TRBV7-2; j_call: TRBJ2-7; cdr3_nt: TGTGCCAGCAGCTTCACCTCGGGGACCGAGCAGTACTTC; cdr3_aa: CASSFTSGTEQYF
clone_size: few; d_call: TRBD1; v_call: TRBV9; j_call: TRBJ2-2; cdr3_nt: TGTGCCAGCAGCGCGGGACAGGGTGTCGGGGAGCTGTTTTTT; cdr3_aa: CASSAGQGVGELFF
clone_size: NA; d_call: NA; v_call: TRBV7-2; j_call: TRBJ1-5; cdr3_nt: TGTGCCAGCAGCCCAGACAGGAATAGCAATCAGCCCCAGCATTTT; cdr3_aa: CASSPDRNSNQPQHF
clone_size: NA; d_call: TRBD2; v_call: TRBV7-9; j_call: TRBJ2-3; cdr3_nt: TGTGCCAGCAGCTTATTAACTAGCGGGAGTCCGAGAGATACGCAGTATTTT; cdr3_aa: CASSLLTSGSPRDTQYF
clone_size: few; d_call: NA; v_call: TRBV27; j_call: TRBJ2-7; cdr3_nt: TGTGCCAGCAGTAGGGACGGAGACTACGAGCAGTACTTC; cdr3_aa: CASSRDGDYEQYF
clone_size: NA; d_call: NA; v_call: TRBV7-9; j_call: TRBJ2-1; cdr3_nt: TGTGCCAGCAGGCCAAAGGGAGGAAATGAGCAGTTCTTC; cdr3_aa: CASRPKGGNEQFF
clone_size: NA; d_call: NA; v_call: TRBV20-1; j_call: TRBJ2-3; cdr3_nt: TGCAGTGTTCTTACATCAGGGGCCCGCACAGATACGCAGTATTTT; cdr3_aa: CSVLTSGARTDTQYF
clone_size: few; d_call: NA; v_call: TRBV27; j_call: TRBJ1-6; cdr3_nt: TGTGCCAGCAGTTTCTCCGAGCTTTATAATTCACCCCTCCACTTT; cdr3_aa: CASSFSELYNSPLHF
clone_size: few; d_call: NA; v_call: TRBV19; j_call: TRBJ1-1; cdr3_nt: TGTGCCAGTAGTTTTCTGGGGGACCGTAACACTGAAGCTTTCTTT; cdr3_aa: CASSFLGDRNTEAFF